These T cell receptor beta chains were read from a single sample in a study of cytomegalovirus exposure and HLA in healthy donors. Produced via immunoSEQ multiplex PCR; TCRdb's table is partial and in-frame only. The repertoire holds under 250,000 clones, roughly 78% seen once, with about 0.5% in the top ten. Material for sequencing was PBMCs. These TCRs come from a boy aged 10-17 years in good health and CMV-seronegative. The CDR3 runs from the conserved cysteine through the conserved F or W. The order of the fields is clone size, D gene, V gene, J gene, CDR3 DNA, CDR3 protein. The D gene is left open where the match is weak. Clone size, where shown, is once, few, many, or a class for clones that have expanded.

-	-	TRBV4-1	TRBJ1-4	TGCGCCAGCAAAATAACGGGTCTGGCAACTAATGAAAAACTGTTTTTT	CASKITGLATNEKLFF
-	-	TRBV10-2	TRBJ2-1	TGCGCCAGCAGTGAGAGGGGGTACAATGAGCAGTTCTTC	CASSERGYNEQFF
-	-	TRBV11-3	TRBJ2-3	TGTGCCAGCAGCTCTGCTCCCGTACAGGGTACAGATACGCAGTATTTT	CASSSAPVQGTDTQYF
-	-	TRBV27	TRBJ2-5	TGTGCCAGCAGTTTATGGGGCAGAGAGACCCAGTACTTC	CASSLWGRETQYF
-	-	TRBV2	TRBJ2-1	TGTGCCAGCAGTGAAGCGCTTTCTACGACCTACAATGAGCAGTTCTTC	CASSEALSTTYNEQFF
-	-	TRBV4-1	TRBJ2-7	TGCGCCAGCAGCCAAGATCCCCGCTTCGCGGGGGCCGGGAGAAGCTCCTACGAGCAGTACTTC	CASSQDPRFAGAGRSSYEQYF
few	TRBD1	TRBV14	TRBJ1-6	TGTGCCAGCAGCCCCGGGACAGGGTCGGGTTCACCCCTCCACTTT	CASSPGTGSGSPLHF
-	TRBD2	TRBV5-1	TRBJ2-5	TGCGCCAGCAGCTTGGTGGCTAGCGGGAGTGGCGAGACCCAGTACTTC	CASSLVASGSGETQYF
-	-	TRBV5-4	TRBJ2-5	TGTGCCAGCAGCCGTCAAGAGACCCAGTACTTC	CASSRQETQYF
-	-	TRBV29-1	TRBJ1-1	TGCAGCGTTGATGACAGGAAGGGGTCCTACACTGAAGCTTTCTTT	CSVDDRKGSYTEAFF
-	-	TRBV2	TRBJ1-6	TGTGCCAGCAGACTCGATTCACCCCTCCACTTT	CASRLDSPLHF
-	-	TRBV10-3	TRBJ2-7	TGTGCCATCAGGGAAAGACTAGGGGCCATCGAGCAGTACTTC	CAIRERLGAIEQYF
-	-	TRBV19	TRBJ2-2	TGTGCCAGTAGTATTGAGAGGGCGCGTCCCGGGGAGCTGTTTTTT	CASSIERARPGELFF
-	-	TRBV6-6	TRBJ2-1	TGTGCCAGCAGTCTCCTAGGGGAAAATGAGCAGTTCTTC	CASSLLGENEQFF
few	TRBD2	TRBV7-8	TRBJ2-3	TGTGCCAGCAGCTATCCATTGGGTAGCGGGATTGTCACAGATACGCAGTATTTT	CASSYPLGSGIVTDTQYF
once	TRBD1	TRBV6-5	TRBJ2-7	TGTGCCAGCAGGGCGACAGGGATTGCGGGCTACGAGCAGTACTTC	CASRATGIAGYEQYF
-	-	TRBV4-1	TRBJ2-5	TGCGCCAGCAGCCAAGATCACGGCCAAGAGACCCAGTACTTC	CASSQDHGQETQYF
-	-	TRBV29-1	TRBJ1-1	TGCAGCGTTGTACACAGGGTTGAAGCTTTCTTT	CSVVHRVEAFF
-	TRBD1	TRBV18	TRBJ2-6	TGTGCCAGCTCACCCAACAGGGGAGGGGCCAACGTCCTGACTTTC	CASSPNRGGANVLTF
-	-	TRBV19	TRBJ2-7	TGTGCCAGTAGTATAGTCAGGTTCGGAGAGCAGTACTTC	CASSIVRFGEQYF
-	TRBD2	TRBV9	TRBJ2-1	TGTGCCAGCAGCGTCATGGGAGGGCCAGATGAGCAGTTCTTC	CASSVMGGPDEQFF
-	TRBD1	TRBV25-1	TRBJ1-2	TGTGCCAGCGCGGGACAGGCTTCGTCCTATGGCTACACCTTC	CASAGQASSYGYTF
-	-	TRBV5-8	TRBJ1-5	TGTGCCAGCAGCTTTGACCGCGGGGGTCTCATAAGCAATCAGCCCCAGCATTTT	CASSFDRGGLISNQPQHF
few	TRBD1	TRBV27	TRBJ1-2	TGTGCCAGCAGTTTGACAGGGGGACTTCCATACACCTTC	CASSLTGGLPYTF
-	-	TRBV7-2	TRBJ2-3	TGTGCCAGCAGCTCGCGACGGGTGGATACGCAGTATTTT	CASSSRRVDTQYF
-	-	TRBV27	TRBJ1-5	TGTGCCAGCAGATCAGGATACGGTCCGTATAGCAATCAGCCCCAGCATTTT	CASRSGYGPYSNQPQHF
-	TRBD1	TRBV5-1	TRBJ2-1	TGCGCCAGCAGCTTACCGGGACAGGGGTACAATGAGCAGTTCTTC	CASSLPGQGYNEQFF
-	-	TRBV6-1	TRBJ2-1	TGTGCCAGCACGGTCGCGGGACAGCCTAACAATGAGCAGTTCTTC	CASTVAGQPNNEQFF
-	-	TRBV15	TRBJ2-1	TGTGCCACCCGTAACGCGACTTACAATGAGCAGTTCTTC	CATRNATYNEQFF
-	-	TRBV5-6	TRBJ2-3	TGTGCCAGCAGCTTGGCTCCCACAGGCCTAATGGCAGATACGCAGTATTTT	CASSLAPTGLMADTQYF
-	-	TRBV30	TRBJ1-4	TGTGCCTGGAGTGTACGGGGACACCCTGGTGAAAAACTGTTTTTT	CAWSVRGHPGEKLFF
-	TRBD1	TRBV19	TRBJ1-1	TGTGCCAGTAGCAGTGCGACAGGGGGTGGGTTTGGAGCTTTCTTT	CASSSATGGGFGAFF
-	-	TRBV19	TRBJ1-5	TGTGCCAGTGGAGACGGTCACAATCAGCCCCAGCATTTT	CASGDGHNQPQHF
-	TRBD2	TRBV6-4	TRBJ2-6	TGTGCCAGCAGTGACCTGTTGGGACTAGCGGGAGGGCCCTCTGGGGCCAACGTCCTGACTTTC	CASSDLLGLAGGPSGANVLTF
-	-	TRBV11-3	TRBJ2-7	TGTGCCAGCAGCTTAGGCTATAGAGCCGGCTACGAGCAGTACTTC	CASSLGYRAGYEQYF
-	-	TRBV15	TRBJ1-1	TGTGCCACCAGCAGAGGAGAATACACTGAAGCTTTCTTT	CATSRGEYTEAFF
-	-	TRBV5-4	TRBJ1-5	TGTGCCAGCAGCTTGGTCCGCCAGGGGAATCAGCCCCAGCATTTT	CASSLVRQGNQPQHF
-	TRBD1	TRBV7-2	TRBJ1-1	TGTGCCAGCAGCCAACCCGGGACAGAAGCCATGAACACTGAAGCTTTCTTT	CASSQPGTEAMNTEAFF
-	-	TRBV19	TRBJ2-1	TGTGCCAGTAGTCGGGGTGGGGAGCTTCTTGGGAATGAGCAGTTCTTC	CASSRGGELLGNEQFF
once	TRBD2	TRBV19	TRBJ2-1	TGTGCCAGTAGTAGGTTACTAGCGGGGGGGCGTAATGAGCAGTTCTTC	CASSRLLAGGRNEQFF
once	-	TRBV19	TRBJ1-5	TGTGCCAGTAGTATTCAACCGCCGAGTAGCAATCAGCCCCAGCATTTT	CASSIQPPSSNQPQHF
-	TRBD2	TRBV5-4	TRBJ2-1	TGTGCCAGCGGTTCCAGGACTAGCGGCCCCTACAATGAGCAGTTCTTC	CASGSRTSGPYNEQFF